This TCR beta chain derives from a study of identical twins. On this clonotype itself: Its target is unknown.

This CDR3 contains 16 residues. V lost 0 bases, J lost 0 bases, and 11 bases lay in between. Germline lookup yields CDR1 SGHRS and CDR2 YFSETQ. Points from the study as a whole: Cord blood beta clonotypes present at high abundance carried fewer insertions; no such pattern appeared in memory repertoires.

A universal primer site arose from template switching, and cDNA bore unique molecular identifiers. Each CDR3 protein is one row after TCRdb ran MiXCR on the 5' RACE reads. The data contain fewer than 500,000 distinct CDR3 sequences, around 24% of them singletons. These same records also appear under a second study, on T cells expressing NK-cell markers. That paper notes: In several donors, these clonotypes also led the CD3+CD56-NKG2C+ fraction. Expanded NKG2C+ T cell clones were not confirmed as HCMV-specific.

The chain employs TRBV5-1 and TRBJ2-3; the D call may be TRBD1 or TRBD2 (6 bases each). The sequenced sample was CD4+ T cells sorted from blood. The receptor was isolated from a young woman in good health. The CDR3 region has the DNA TGCGCCAGCAGCTTGGAGGGGGGAGCCAGCACAGATACGCAGTATTTT. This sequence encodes CASSLEGGASTDTQYF.